This T cell receptor beta chain is from a study of blood T cells in healthy people across ages. Per sample, a minimum of 6 million PBMCs were isolated. Through a sample-barcoded 5' primer and a J-beta primer mix, a second PCR was run for roughly 6 to 12 cycles. TCRdb independently ran MiXCR on the 5' RACE reads; one entry per CDR3 protein. The sample has approximately 810,000 distinct CDR3 sequences, 29% seen once; the top ten hold approximately 15%. The CDR3 spans 13 residues. Per the germline V gene, CDR1 is GTSNPN and CDR2 is SVGIG (reference sequence). The ends were cut back, 1 base at V and 6 bases at J, with 12 bases in the middle.

The genes are TRBV30 and TRBJ2-5, with D perhaps TRBD2 (5 bases). The TCR comes from an elderly woman in good health. Sequencing was carried out using blood. Here the CDR3 reads CAWSAPGGQTQYF. CDR3 bases: TGTGCCTGGAGTGCTCCTGGAGGCCAGACCCAGTACTTC.